These 11 T cell receptor beta chains were sequenced from one sample in a study of blood T cell repertoires in COVID-19. The data were produced by immunoSEQ multiplex PCR, yet TCRdb's version contains in-frame clones alone and is incomplete. Of under 250,000 clones in the sample, around 78% were seen once. The sequenced sample was peripheral blood. Every receptor here comes from a woman in her seventies with active or convalescent COVID-19.

The gene calls are TRBV12-3 or TRBV12-4 and TRBJ1-2; D not certain. Trimming removed 5 bases from V and 8 bases from J, with 9 bases in between. This CDR3 contains 11 residues. This CDR3 reads CASSRRGGYTF. The CDR3 DNA sequence: TGTGCCAGCAGTCGCCGAGGAGGCTACACCTTC.

The chain is built from TRBV7-8 and TRBJ2-7; D remains ambiguous. The CDR3 is 15 amino acids. The V end was cut by 4 bases, the J end by 4 bases, with 17 bases between. The germline V gene has CDR1 SGHVS and CDR2 FQNEAQ. DNA of the CDR3: TGTGCCAGCAGCTCGCGGTTAGCAGATACTTACGAGCAGTACTTC. This gives the protein CASSSRLADTYEQYF.

J is TRBJ1-3 and V is TRBV30, with unresolved D. There are 14 residues in the CDR3. CDR1 is GTSNPN and CDR2 is SVGIG in the germline V gene (reference sequence). Trimming removed 0 bases from V and 0 bases from J, with 6 bases in between. CDR3 nucleotide sequence: TGTGCCTGGAGTGTACAGCTCTCTGGAAACACCATATATTTT. Its translation is CAWSVQLSGNTIYF. The variable domain in full, with the rest retrieved from reference TRBV30 and TRBJ1-3, is SQTIHQWPATLVQPVGSPLSLECTVEGTSNPNLYWYRQAAGRGLQLLFYSVGIGQISSEVPQNLSASRPQDRQFILSSKKLLLSDSGFYLCAWSVQLSGNTIYFGEGSWLTVV.

As DNA, the CDR3 is TGTGCCAGCAGTCCCAGGAATAGCTATGGCTACACCTTC. It is translated as CASSPRNSYGYTF. V gene TRBV12-3 or TRBV12-4 combines with J gene TRBJ1-2; D unclear. V lost 5 bases and J lost 4, with 11 bases in between. This CDR3 is 13 amino acids long.

The V gene is TRBV11-2, the J gene TRBJ1-1; TRBD1 aligns across 7 bases. The V segment lost 5 bases and the J segment 4 bases; nucleotides outside the gene matches: 4. CDR3 length: 13 residues. The germline V gene encodes CDR1 SGHAT and CDR2 FQNNGV. CDR3 protein: CASSLQGGTEAFF. In nucleotides, the CDR3 is TGTGCCAGCAGCCTTCAGGGGGGCACTGAAGCTTTCTTT.

This clone has more than one count but fewer than ten. This chain connects TRBV30 to TRBJ2-3, with TRBD1 matching 8 bases. V shed 5 bases, J shed 8 bases, and the junction held 6 bases outside the gene matches. Germline V CDR1 and CDR2: GTSNPN, SVGIG (reference sequence). This CDR3 has 12 amino acids. DNA of the CDR3: TGTGCCTGGGGCAGGGGGCAGGGTACGCAGTATTTT. This codes for CAWGRGQGTQYF.

The rearrangement joins TRBV4-1 to TRBJ2-7; a possible D gene is TRBD1 (5 bases). The V end lost 0 bases, the J end lost 0 bases, and 15 bases lay between the germline ends. CDR3 length: 17 amino acids. In germline, CDR1 is MGHRA, CDR2 YSYEKL. The CDR3 DNA follows: TGCGCCAGCAGCCAAGATTGGCCGACGACAGTCTCCTACGAGCAGTACTTC. Translating it yields CASSQDWPTTVSYEQYF.

The rearrangement uses TRBV6-5 and TRBJ1-4; a possible D gene is TRBD1 (5 bases). V was cut by 9 bases and J by 2 bases, with 13 bases left in between. Per germline, CDR1 MNHEY and CDR2 SVGAGI. The CDR3 sequence is 14 residues long. CDR3 sequence reads: CASRAGTTNEKLFF. In DNA form, the CDR3 reads TGTGCCAGTCGAGCCGGGACTACTAATGAAAAACTGTTTTTT.

This rearrangement joins TRBV24-1 to TRBJ2-7; TRBD1 matches at 7 bases. Germline V gene data show CDR1 as KGHDR and CDR2 as SFDVKD. The CDR3 consists of 16 residues. J gave up 2 bases and V 3 bases, and 9 bases lay outside the gene matches. CDR3 region: CATSDLTPGQPYEQYF. CDR3 nucleotide sequence: TGTGCCACCAGTGATCTAACCCCGGGACAGCCCTACGAGCAGTACTTC.

The gene calls are TRBV24-1 and TRBJ2-1; 12 positions match TRBD1. This CDR3 has 15 amino acids. Germline lookup yields CDR1 KGHDR and CDR2 SFDVKD. Trimming removed 5 bases from V and 4 bases from J; junction bases left unmatched: 2. The CDR3 here is CATSGGQGAYNEQFF. CDR3 sequence (DNA): TGTGCCACCAGTGGGGGACAGGGGGCATACAATGAGCAGTTCTTC.

The V call is TRBV18, the J call TRBJ1-2, with D uncertain. The germline gives CDR1 KGHSH, CDR2 LQKENI. Trimming removed 4 bases at V and 4 bases at J, with 22 bases between. The CDR3 has 17 amino acids. CDR3: CASSLTRESRASYGYTF. The CDR3 coding sequence is TGTGCCAGCTCACTAACGAGGGAAAGTCGGGCAAGCTATGGCTACACCTTC.